The text below deals with one T cell receptor (beta chain). The authors' processing: Amplified reference gene primers provided the basis for estimating nucleated cell counts. Profiling relied on immunoSEQ multiplex PCR, and the TCRdb table lists in-frame clones only, not all of them. That table is the source of V, J and clone size, and D and trimming were worked out from the DNA. The sample has about 79,000 clones, roughly 90% seen once; the top ten hold about 4.5%. The V end was cut by 2 bases, the J end by 7 bases, with 8 bases between. Germline CDR1 MGHRA, CDR2 YSYEKL. The CDR3 length is 13 residues. This sample is part of a study of blood T cell repertoires in COVID-19. Study context: Italy, Spain and the United States were the sources of the convalescent and acute COVID-19 samples. The analysed material was cDNA or gDNA that came from T cells, B-cell-depleted T cells, or PBMCs.

Sequenced sample: peripheral blood. The rearrangement joins TRBV4-1 to TRBJ2-2; D is unclear. This clonotype was sampled from a man over 45 with active COVID-19. The CDR3 DNA sequence: TGCGCCAGCAGCCAAACGCCAGGCGGGGAGCTGTTTTTT. This sequence encodes CASSQTPGGELFF.